The 2 T cell receptor beta chains reported below all come from one sample, sequenced in a study of T cell repertoires in cytomegalovirus infection. The antigens of these receptors remain unknown. One entry per CDR3 protein, called by TCRdb with MiXCR from the reads. The repertoire holds tens of thousands of distinct CDR3 sequences, with about 27% as singletons. The material was CD8+ T cells from cultured PBMCs, obtained from culture after CMV antigen stimulation. These receptors were collected from a human donor in good health (CMV status not recorded). Some clones in this sample may be carry-over from other donors' samples.

This clonotype occurred many times. The V gene is TRBV7-9, the J gene TRBJ1-1, with a tentative D call TRBD1 (5 bases). Germline loops: CDR1 SEHNR, CDR2 FQNEAQ (reference sequence). This CDR3 has 13 amino acids. V was trimmed by 2 bases and J by 2 bases, leaving 6 bases between them. The CDR3 coding sequence is TGTGCCAGCAGCTTACAGGGAAACACTGAAGCTTTCTTT. It specifies CASSLQGNTEAFF. Full variable domain (missing parts from reference TRBV7-9 and TRBJ1-1): DTGVSQNPRHKITKRGQNVTFRCDPISEHNRLYWYRQTLGQGPEFLTYFQNEAQLEKSRLLSDRFSAERPKGSFSTLEIQRTEQGDSAMYLCASSLQGNTEAFFGQGTRLTVV.

This clonotype was seen many times. The V gene is TRBV4-3, the J gene TRBJ1-1; TRBD1 aligns across 7 bases. The CDR3 sequence is 13 residues long. Germline values: CDR1 LGHNA, CDR2 YSLEER. V was pared by 4 bases and J by 5 bases, with 4 bases of the junction left unmatched. CDR3 sequence (DNA): TGCGCCAGCAGCCGTCAGGGGGGGACTGAAGCTTTCTTT. It encodes CASSRQGGTEAFF.